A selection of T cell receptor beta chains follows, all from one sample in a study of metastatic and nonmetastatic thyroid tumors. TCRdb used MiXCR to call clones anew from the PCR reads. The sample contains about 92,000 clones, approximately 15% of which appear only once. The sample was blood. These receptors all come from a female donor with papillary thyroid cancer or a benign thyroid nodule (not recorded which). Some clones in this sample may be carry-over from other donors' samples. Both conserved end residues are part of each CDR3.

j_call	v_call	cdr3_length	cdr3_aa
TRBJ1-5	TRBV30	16	CAWGRHDPQGRQPQHF
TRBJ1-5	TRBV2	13	CASSELPNQPQHF
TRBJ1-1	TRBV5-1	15	CASSLDTFGDTEAFF
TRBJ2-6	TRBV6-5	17	CASSYSGSSSGANVLTF
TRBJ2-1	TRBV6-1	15	CASWASGGSRNEQFF
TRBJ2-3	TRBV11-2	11	CASSLTDTQYF
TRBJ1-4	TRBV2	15	CASSEIKGGSEKLFF
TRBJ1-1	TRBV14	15	CASSQAWGPGTEAFF
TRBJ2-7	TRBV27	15	CASSLLAGGSYEQYF
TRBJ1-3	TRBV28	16	CASSTPGQGAGNTIYF
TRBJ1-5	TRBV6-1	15	CASSGDRGGNQPQHF
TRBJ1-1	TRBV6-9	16	CASSYVGQVMNTEAFF
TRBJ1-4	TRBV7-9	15	CVSSYRQALSEKLFF
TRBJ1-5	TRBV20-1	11	CSASPCQPQHF
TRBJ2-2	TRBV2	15	CASSGLRSNTGQLFF
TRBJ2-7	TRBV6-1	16	CASSGYFNRAEDEQYF
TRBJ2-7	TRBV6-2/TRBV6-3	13	CASSYPPTYEQYF
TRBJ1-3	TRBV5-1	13	CASSLGYGNTIYF
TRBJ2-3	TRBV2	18	CASSEGLIWAGGTDTQYF
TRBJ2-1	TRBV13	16	CASSLWDRGSYNEQFF
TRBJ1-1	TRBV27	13	CASSWTANTEAFF
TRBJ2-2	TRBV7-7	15	CASSSGSGYTGELFF
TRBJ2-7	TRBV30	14	CAWNWDRVNSEQYF
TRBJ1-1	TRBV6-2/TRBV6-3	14	CASSSADGGTEAFF
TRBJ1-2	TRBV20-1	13	CSASRRLDYGYTF
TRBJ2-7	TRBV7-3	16	CASSLMVGSSSYEQYF
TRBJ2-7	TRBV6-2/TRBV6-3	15	CASISSAGQTHEQYF
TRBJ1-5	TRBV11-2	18	CASSPSGTRLNSNQPQHF
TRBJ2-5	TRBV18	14	CASSPPQCLETQYF
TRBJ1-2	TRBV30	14	CAWSVPPGGYGYTF
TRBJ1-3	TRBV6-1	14	CASMQGYSGNTIYF
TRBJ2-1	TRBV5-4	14	CASSFEQDRYEQFF
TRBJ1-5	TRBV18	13	CASSPGENQPQHF
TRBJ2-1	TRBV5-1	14	CASSLNGRGNEQFF
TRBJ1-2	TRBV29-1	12	CSVEAESYGYTF
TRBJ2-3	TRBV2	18	CASSGPAVLAGCTDTQYF
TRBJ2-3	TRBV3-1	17	CASIQAPSGGATDTQYF
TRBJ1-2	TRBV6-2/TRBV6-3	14	CASSSSPTVYGYTF
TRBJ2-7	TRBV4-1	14	CASSPRSRDHEQYF
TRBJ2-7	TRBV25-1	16	CASSDPGQSKTYEQYF